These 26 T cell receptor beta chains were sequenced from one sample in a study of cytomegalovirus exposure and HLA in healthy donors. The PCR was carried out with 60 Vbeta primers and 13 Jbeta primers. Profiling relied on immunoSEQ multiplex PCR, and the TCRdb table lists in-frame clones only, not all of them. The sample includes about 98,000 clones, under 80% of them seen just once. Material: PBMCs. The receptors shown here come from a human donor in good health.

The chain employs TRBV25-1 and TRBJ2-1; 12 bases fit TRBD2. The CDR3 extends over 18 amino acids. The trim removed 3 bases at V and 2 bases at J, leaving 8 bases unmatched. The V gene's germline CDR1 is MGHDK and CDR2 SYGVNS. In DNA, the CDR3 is TGTGCCAGCAGTGAGGTACCTAGCGGGAGGGTCGCCTACAATGAGCAGTTCTTC. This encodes CASSEVPSGRVAYNEQFF.

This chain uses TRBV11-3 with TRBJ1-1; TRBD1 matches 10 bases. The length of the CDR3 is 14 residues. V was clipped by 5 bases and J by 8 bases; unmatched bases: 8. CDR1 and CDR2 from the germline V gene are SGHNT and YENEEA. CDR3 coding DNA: TGTGCCAGCAGCCCCGGGACAGGGGTCTCGGAAGCTTTCTTT. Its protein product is CASSPGTGVSEAFF.

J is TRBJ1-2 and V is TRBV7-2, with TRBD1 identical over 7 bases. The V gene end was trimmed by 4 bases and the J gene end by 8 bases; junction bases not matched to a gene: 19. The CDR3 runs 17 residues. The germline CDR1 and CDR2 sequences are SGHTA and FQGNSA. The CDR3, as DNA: TGTGCCAGCAGCTCCGAGTCGTCGGTTAACAGGGGCGGCGGCTACACCTTC. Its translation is CASSSESSVNRGGGYTF. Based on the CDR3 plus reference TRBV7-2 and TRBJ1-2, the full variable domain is GAGVSQSPSNKVTEKGKDVELRCDPISGHTALYWYRQSLGQGLEFLIYFQGNSAPDKSGLPSDRFSAERTGGSVSTLTIQRTQQEDSAVYLCASSSESSVNRGGGYTFGSGTRLTVV.

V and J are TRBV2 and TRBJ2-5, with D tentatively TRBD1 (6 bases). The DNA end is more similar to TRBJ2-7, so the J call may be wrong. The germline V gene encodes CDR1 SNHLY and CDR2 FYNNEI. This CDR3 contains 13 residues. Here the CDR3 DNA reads TGTGCCAGCAGTGGAACAGGGTTGAACGAGCAGTACTTC. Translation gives CASSGTGLNEQYF.

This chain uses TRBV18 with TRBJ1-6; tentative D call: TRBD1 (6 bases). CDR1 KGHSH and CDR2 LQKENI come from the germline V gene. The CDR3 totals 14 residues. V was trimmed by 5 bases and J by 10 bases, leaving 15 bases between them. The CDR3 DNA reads TGTGCCAGCTCAGACCGACAGGACGGATCACCCCTCCACTTT. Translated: CASSDRQDGSPLHF.

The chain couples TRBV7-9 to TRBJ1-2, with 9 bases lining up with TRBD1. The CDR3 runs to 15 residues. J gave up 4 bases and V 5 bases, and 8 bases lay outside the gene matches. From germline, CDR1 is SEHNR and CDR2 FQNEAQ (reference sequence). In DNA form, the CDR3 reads TGTGCCAGCAGCCTGGGAGACAGGGGGTCCTATGGCTACACCTTC. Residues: CASSLGDRGSYGYTF.

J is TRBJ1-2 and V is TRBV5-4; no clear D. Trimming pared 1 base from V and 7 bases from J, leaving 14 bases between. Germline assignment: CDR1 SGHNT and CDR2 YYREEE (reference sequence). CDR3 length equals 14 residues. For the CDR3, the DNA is TGTGCCAGCAGCTTGAGGGAGGGTCAAGGTGGCTACACCTTC. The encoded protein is CASSLREGQGGYTF.

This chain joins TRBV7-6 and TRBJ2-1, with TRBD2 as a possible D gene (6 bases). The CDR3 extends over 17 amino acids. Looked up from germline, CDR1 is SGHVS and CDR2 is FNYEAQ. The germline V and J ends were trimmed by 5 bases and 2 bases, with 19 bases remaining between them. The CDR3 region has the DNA TGTGCCAGCAGCAGCACGAACGGGGGAGCTCCCTACAATGAGCAGTTCTTC. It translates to CASSSTNGGAPYNEQFF.

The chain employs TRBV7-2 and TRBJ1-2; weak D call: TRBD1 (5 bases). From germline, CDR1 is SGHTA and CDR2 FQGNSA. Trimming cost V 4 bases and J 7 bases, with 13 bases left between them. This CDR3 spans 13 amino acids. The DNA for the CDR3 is TGTGCCAGCAGCTCAACGGGCGGGGGTGGCTACACCTTC. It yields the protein CASSSTGGGGYTF.

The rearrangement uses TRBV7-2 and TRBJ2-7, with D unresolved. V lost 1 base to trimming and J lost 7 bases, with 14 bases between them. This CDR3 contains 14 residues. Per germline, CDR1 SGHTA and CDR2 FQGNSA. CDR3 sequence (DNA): TGTGCCAGCAGCTTAGGCCCCCAGCGCCGGGAGCAGTACTTC. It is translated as CASSLGPQRREQYF.

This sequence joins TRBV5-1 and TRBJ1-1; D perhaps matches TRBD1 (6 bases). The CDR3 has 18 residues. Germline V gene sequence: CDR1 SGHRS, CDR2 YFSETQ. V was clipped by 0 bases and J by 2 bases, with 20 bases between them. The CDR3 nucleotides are TGCGCCAGCAGCTTGGATCCTGGATGGGGGGGCATAAACACTGAAGCTTTCTTT. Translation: CASSLDPGWGGINTEAFF. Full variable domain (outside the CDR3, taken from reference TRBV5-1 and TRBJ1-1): KAGVTQTPRYLIKTRGQQVTLSCSPISGHRSVSWYQQTPGQGLQFLFEYFSETQRNKGNFPGRFSGRQFSNSRSEMNVSTLELGDSALYLCASSLDPGWGGINTEAFFGQGTRLTVV.

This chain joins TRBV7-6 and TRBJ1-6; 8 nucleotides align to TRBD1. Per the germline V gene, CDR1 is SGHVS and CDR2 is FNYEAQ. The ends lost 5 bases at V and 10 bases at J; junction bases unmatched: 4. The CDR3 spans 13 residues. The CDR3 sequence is CASSPRQGSPLHF. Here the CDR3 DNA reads TGTGCCAGCAGCCCACGACAGGGGTCACCCCTCCACTTT.

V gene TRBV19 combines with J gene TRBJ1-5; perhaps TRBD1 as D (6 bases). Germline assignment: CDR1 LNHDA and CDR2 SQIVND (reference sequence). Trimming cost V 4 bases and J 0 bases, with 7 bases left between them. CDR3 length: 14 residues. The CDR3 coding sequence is TGTGCCAGTAGTAGACAGGTTAGCAATCAGCCCCAGCATTTT. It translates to CASSRQVSNQPQHF.

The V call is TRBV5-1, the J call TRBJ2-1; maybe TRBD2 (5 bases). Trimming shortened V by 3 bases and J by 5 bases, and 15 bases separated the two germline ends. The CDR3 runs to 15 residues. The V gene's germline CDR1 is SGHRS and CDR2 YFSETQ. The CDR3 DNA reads TGCGCCAGCAGCTCCGATGGGAGATCGGACAATGAGCAGTTCTTC. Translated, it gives CASSSDGRSDNEQFF.

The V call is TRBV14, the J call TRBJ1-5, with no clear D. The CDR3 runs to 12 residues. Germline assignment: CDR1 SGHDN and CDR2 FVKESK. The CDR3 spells CETTPRDQPQHF. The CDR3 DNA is TGTGAAACGACACCGCGAGATCAGCCCCAGCATTTT.

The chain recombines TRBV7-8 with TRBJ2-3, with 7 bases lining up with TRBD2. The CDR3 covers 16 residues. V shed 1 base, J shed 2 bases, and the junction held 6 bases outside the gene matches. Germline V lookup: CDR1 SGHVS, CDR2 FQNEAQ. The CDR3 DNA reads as TGTGCCAGCAGCTTAGGGGGGAGGGCCTCCACAGATACGCAGTATTTT. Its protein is CASSLGGRASTDTQYF.

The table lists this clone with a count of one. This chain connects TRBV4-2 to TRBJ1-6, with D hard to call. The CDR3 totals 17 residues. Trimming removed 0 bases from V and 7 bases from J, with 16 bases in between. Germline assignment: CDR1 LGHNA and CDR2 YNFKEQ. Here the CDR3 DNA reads TGTGCCAGCAGCCAAGAACTCGGCAGAGGGCGCAATTCACCCCTCCACTTT. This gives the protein CASSQELGRGRNSPLHF.

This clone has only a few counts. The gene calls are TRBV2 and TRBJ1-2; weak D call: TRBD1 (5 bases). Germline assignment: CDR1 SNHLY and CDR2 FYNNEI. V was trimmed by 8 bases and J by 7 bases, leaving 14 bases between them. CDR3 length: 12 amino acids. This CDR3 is CASHGGLSGYTF. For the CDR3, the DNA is TGTGCCAGCCATGGGGGGTTGAGTGGCTACACCTTC. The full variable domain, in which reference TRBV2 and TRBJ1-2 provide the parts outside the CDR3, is EPEVTQTPSHQVTQMGQEVILRCVPISNHLYFYWYRQILGQKVEFLVSFYNNEISEKSEIFDDQFSVERPDGSNFTLKIRSTKLEDSAMYFCASHGGLSGYTFGSGTRLTVV.

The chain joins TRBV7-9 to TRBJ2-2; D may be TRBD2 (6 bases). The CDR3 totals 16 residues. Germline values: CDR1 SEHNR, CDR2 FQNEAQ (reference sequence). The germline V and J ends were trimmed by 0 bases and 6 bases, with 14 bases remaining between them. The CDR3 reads CASSLAFGEVAGELFF. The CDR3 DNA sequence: TGTGCCAGCAGCTTAGCATTTGGGGAGGTCGCCGGGGAGCTGTTTTTT. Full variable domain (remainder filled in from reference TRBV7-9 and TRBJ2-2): DTGVSQNPRHKITKRGQNVTFRCDPISEHNRLYWYRQTLGQGPEFLTYFQNEAQLEKSRLLSDRFSAERPKGSFSTLEIQRTEQGDSAMYLCASSLAFGEVAGELFFGEGSRLTVL.

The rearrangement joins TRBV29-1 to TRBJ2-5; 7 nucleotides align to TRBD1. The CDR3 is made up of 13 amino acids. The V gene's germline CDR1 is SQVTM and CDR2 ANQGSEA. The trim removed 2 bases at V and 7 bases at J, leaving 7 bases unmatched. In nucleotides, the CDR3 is TGCAGCGTTGAACTGGCAGGGGGAAGGACCCAGTACTTC. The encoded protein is CSVELAGGRTQYF.

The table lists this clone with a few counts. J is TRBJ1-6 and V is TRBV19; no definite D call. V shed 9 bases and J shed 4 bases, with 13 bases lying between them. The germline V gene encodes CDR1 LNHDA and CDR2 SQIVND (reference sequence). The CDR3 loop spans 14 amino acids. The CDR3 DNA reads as TGTGCCAGCAATAACGCTATGTATAATTCACCCCTCCACTTT. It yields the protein CASNNAMYNSPLHF.

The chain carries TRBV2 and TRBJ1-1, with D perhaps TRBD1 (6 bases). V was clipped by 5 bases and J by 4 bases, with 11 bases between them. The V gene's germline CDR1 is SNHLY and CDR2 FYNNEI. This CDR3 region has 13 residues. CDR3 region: CASSTGNPTEAFF. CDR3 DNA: TGTGCCAGCAGTACAGGGAATCCCACTGAAGCTTTCTTT.

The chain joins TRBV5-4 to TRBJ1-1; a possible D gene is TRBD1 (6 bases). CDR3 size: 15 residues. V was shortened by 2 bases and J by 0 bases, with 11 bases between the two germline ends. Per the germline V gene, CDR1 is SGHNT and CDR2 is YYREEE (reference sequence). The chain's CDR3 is CASSFRTGMNTEAFF. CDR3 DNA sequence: TGTGCCAGCAGCTTCCGAACAGGGATGAACACTGAAGCTTTCTTT.

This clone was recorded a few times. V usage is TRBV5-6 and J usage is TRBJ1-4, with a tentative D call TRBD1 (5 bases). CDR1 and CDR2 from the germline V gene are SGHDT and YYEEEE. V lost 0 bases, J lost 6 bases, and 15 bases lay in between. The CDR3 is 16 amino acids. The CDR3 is CASSLANAGIYEKLFF. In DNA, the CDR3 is TGTGCCAGCAGCTTGGCCAATGCAGGGATTTATGAAAAACTGTTTTTT.

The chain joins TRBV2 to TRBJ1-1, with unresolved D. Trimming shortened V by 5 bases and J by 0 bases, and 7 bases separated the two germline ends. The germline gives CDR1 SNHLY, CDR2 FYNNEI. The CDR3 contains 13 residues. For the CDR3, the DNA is TGTGCCAGCAGTAACTATATGAACACTGAAGCTTTCTTT. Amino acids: CASSNYMNTEAFF. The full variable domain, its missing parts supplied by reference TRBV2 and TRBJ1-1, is EPEVTQTPSHQVTQMGQEVILRCVPISNHLYFYWYRQILGQKVEFLVSFYNNEISEKSEIFDDQFSVERPDGSNFTLKIRSTKLEDSAMYFCASSNYMNTEAFFGQGTRLTVV.

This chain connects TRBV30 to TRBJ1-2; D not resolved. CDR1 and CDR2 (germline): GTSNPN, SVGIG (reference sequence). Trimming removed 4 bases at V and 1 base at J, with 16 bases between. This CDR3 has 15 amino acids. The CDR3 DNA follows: TGTGCCTGGACCCTCCACCAGTTAAATAACTATGGCTACACCTTC. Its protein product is CAWTLHQLNNYGYTF. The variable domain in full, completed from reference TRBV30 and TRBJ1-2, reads SQTIHQWPATLVQPVGSPLSLECTVEGTSNPNLYWYRQAAGRGLQLLFYSVGIGQISSEVPQNLSASRPQDRQFILSSKKLLLSDSGFYLCAWTLHQLNNYGYTFGSGTRLTVV.